This T cell receptor beta chain was obtained from a study of OX40 agonist ivuxolimab in advanced cancers. Study as a whole: Patients receiving dose escalation had hepatocellular carcinoma, melanoma, renal cell or head and neck cancer. Partial responses were achieved by three patients: one hepatocellular carcinoma, two cutaneous melanoma.

The table came from immunoSEQ multiplex PCR; TCRdb's copy has only in-frame clones and leaves some out. This sample has around 95,000 clones, with approximately 90% found just once. CDR1 and CDR2 (germline): SEHNR, FQNEAQ (reference sequence). V lost 5 bases to trimming and J lost 4 bases; unmatched junction nucleotides: 12. The CDR3 covers 16 residues. The rearrangement joins TRBV7-9 to TRBJ2-3; 7 bases match TRBD2. The sequencing used CD4+ or CD8+ T cells sorted from blood, collected in a trial of the OX40 agonist ivuxolimab. This clonotype originated in an adult with an advanced solid tumor such as melanoma, head and neck, liver or kidney cancer. In nucleotides, the CDR3 is TGTGCCAGCAGCCTTGGTATCGTGGCGGGAGCAGATACGCAGTATTTT. This codes for CASSLGIVAGADTQYF.